A single sample is the source of the 15 T cell receptor beta chains below, sequenced in a study of cytomegalovirus exposure and HLA in healthy donors (dated by TCRdb to the late 2010s). Library prep was done by the immunoSEQ multiplex PCR assay. A mixture of 60 forward primers for TCR Vbeta segments and 13 reverse primers for TCR Jbeta segments was used in the multiplex PCR. Entries here come from immuneACCESS through TCRdb and include only in-frame sequences with V and J called. Some clones fail to appear in such tables; in the studies checked, an unresolved V gene covers under half of the shortfall, and the cause of the remainder is unknown. Recorded for this sample are 150,000 to 200,000 clones; roughly 80% of them occurred a single time. 1.7% of the sample is taken by the ten largest. Sample: PBMCs. Receptors originate from a woman aged 18-35 years in good health and CMV-seronegative.

The gene calls are TRBV4-2 and TRBJ1-1, with D hard to call. The V gene's germline CDR1 is LGHNA and CDR2 YNFKEQ. Trimming shortened V by 0 bases and J by 1 base, and 6 bases separated the two germline ends. The CDR3 spans 14 residues. CDR3 DNA: TGTGCCAGCAGCCAAGATGGAGCGAACACTGAAGCTTTCTTT. Encoded protein: CASSQDGANTEAFF.

The chain combines TRBV4-3 with TRBJ2-7; TRBD2 matches 7 bases. Germline CDR1 is LGHNA and CDR2 is YSLEER. The CDR3 covers 15 residues. The V and J ends lost 3 bases and 4 bases, in that order; junction bases with no gene match: 9. The CDR3 DNA reads as TGCGCCAGCAGCCAGGAACCTAGCGGCTATTACGAGCAGTACTTC. Amino acids: CASSQEPSGYYEQYF.

The chain's CDR3 is CASSFEGGRTEAFF. The CDR3 region has the DNA TGTGCCAGCAGCTTTGAAGGGGGTCGTACTGAAGCTTTCTTT. This chain joins TRBV7-9 and TRBJ1-1; possible D gene TRBD1, 6 bases. The CDR3 length is 14 residues. Trimming stripped 3 bases from V and 5 bases from J, with 13 bases between. CDR1 and CDR2 from the germline V gene are SEHNR and FQNEAQ (reference sequence).

The rearrangement links TRBV7-6 to TRBJ2-1; D is perhaps TRBD2 (5 bases). CDR1 and CDR2 (germline): SGHVS, FNYEAQ. The CDR3 is 17 amino acids. V lost 1 base and J lost 0, with 13 bases in between. The CDR3 loop is CASSLGSSTSSYNEQFF. CDR3 DNA: TGTGCCAGCAGCTTAGGTTCTAGCACGAGCTCCTACAATGAGCAGTTCTTC.

The chain combines TRBV21-1 with TRBJ1-2; the table names TRBD1, a call not compared with the DNA. TRBV21-1 is annotated as a pseudogene. The CDR3 totals 14 residues. Written as DNA, the CDR3 is TGTGCCAGCAGCAATAAGGACAGGTTCTATGGCTACACCTTC. Its protein is CASSNKDRFYGYTF.

The chain recombines TRBV7-9 with TRBJ2-6; a possible D gene is TRBD2 (6 bases). The CDR3 covers 18 residues. The V end was cut by 5 bases, the J end by 2 bases, with 19 bases between. Germline V gene sequence: CDR1 SEHNR, CDR2 FQNEAQ (reference sequence). The CDR3 nucleotides read TGTGCCAGCAGCGACCCGGGACTCCTTCCCCCTGGGGCCAACGTCCTGACTTTC. It yields the protein CASSDPGLLPPGANVLTF. The full variable domain, with the rest looked up from reference TRBV7-9 and TRBJ2-6, is DTGVSQNPRHKITKRGQNVTFRCDPISEHNRLYWYRQTLGQGPEFLTYFQNEAQLEKSRLLSDRFSAERPKGSFSTLEIQRTEQGDSAMYLCASSDPGLLPPGANVLTFGAGSRLTVL.

This clone was counted between two and nine times. The chain combines TRBV6-6 with TRBJ1-2; maybe TRBD1 (5 bases). V was trimmed by 5 bases and J by 1 base, leaving 14 bases between them. Germline CDR1 is MNHNY and CDR2 is SVGAGI (reference sequence). The CDR3 covers 15 residues. The CDR3 loop is CASSDRDGGNYGYTF. The CDR3 DNA reads TGTGCCAGCAGTGACCGGGACGGGGGTAACTATGGCTACACCTTC.

The chain uses TRBV11-2 and TRBJ2-2, with D possibly being TRBD2 (6 bases). Germline CDR1 is SGHAT and CDR2 is FQNNGV. Trimming left V 1 base short and J 2 bases short, with 17 bases between. The CDR3 contains 18 residues. In nucleotides, the CDR3 is TGTGCCAGCAGCTTAGGCTGGGCGGGATCCTCAAACACCGGGGAGCTGTTTTTT. Protein sequence: CASSLGWAGSSNTGELFF.

This clone was observed once. One end of the junction is discordant with germline, which a read error may explain. The rearrangement links TRBV20-1 to TRBJ1-1; TRBD1 is a possible D gene (5 bases). Looked up from germline, CDR1 is DFQATT and CDR2 is SNEGSKA (reference sequence). This CDR3 spans 8 amino acids. The CDR3 DNA is TGCAGTGCTAGACAGGGCCTTTTT. This sequence encodes CSARQGLF.

This chain connects TRBV6-5 to TRBJ1-2; 8 bases map to TRBD1. Trimming took 6 bases from V and 6 from J; bases not matched to a gene: 3. Germline loops: CDR1 MNHEY, CDR2 SVGAGI. CDR3 length equals 12 residues. The CDR3 reads CASRRQGHGYTF. CDR3 DNA sequence: TGTGCCAGCAGGAGACAGGGGCATGGCTACACCTTC.

This chain uses TRBV19 with TRBJ2-3, with TRBD1 as a possible D gene (6 bases). The germline CDR1 and CDR2 sequences are LNHDA and SQIVND (reference sequence). The V gene lost 5 bases and the J gene lost 3 bases, with 15 bases spanning the gap. The CDR3 spans 15 residues. CDR3 DNA sequence: TGTGCCAGTAGTCAATCGACAGGCTCTACAGATACGCAGTATTTT. Its translation: CASSQSTGSTDTQYF.

The rearrangement uses TRBV6-5 and TRBJ2-5; D not certain. Germline V CDR1 and CDR2: MNHEY, SVGAGI. The CDR3 covers 12 residues. Deletions cut 6 bases from V and 0 bases from J, with 5 bases between. The CDR3 spells CASSYNQETQYF. In DNA, the CDR3 is TGTGCCAGCAGCTATAACCAAGAGACCCAGTACTTC.

The chain links TRBV11-2 to TRBJ2-7, with a weak D call TRBD1 (5 bases). CDR1 is SGHAT and CDR2 is FQNNGV in the germline V gene. Deletions cut 1 base from V and 2 bases from J, with 6 bases between. The CDR3 spans 13 residues. The CDR3, as DNA: TGTGCCAGCAGCTTAGCAGGGACCTACGAGCAGTACTTC. Translated, it gives CASSLAGTYEQYF.

The chain couples TRBV30 to TRBJ2-3, with 12 bases that match TRBD2. V was clipped by 8 bases and J by 3 bases; unmatched bases: 3. The germline CDR1 and CDR2 sequences are GTSNPN and SVGIG (reference sequence). The CDR3 has 13 amino acids. CDR3 region: CARTSGTTDTQYF. CDR3 DNA sequence: TGTGCCAGGACTAGCGGGACTACAGATACGCAGTATTTT.

This rearrangement joins TRBV7-5 to TRBJ1-1; the listed D gene, TRBD1, was not tested against the DNA. TRBV7-5 has pseudogene status. This CDR3 spans 12 amino acids. CDR3 residues: CARSKGQNEAFF. For the CDR3, the DNA is TGTGCCAGAAGCAAAGGACAGAATGAAGCTTTCTTT.